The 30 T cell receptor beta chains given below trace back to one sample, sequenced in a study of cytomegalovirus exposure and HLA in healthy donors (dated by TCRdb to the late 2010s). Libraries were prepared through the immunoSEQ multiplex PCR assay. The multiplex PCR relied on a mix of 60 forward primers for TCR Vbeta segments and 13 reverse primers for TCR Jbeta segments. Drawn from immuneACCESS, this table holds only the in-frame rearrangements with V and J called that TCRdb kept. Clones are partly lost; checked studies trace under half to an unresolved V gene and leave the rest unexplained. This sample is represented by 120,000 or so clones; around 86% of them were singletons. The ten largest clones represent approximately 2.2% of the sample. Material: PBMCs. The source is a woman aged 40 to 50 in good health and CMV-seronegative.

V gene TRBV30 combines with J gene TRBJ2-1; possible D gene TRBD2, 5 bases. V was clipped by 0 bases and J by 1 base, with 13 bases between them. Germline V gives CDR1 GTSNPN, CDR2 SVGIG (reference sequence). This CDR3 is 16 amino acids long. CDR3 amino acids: CAWSVSRTSSYNEQFF. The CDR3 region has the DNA TGTGCCTGGAGTGTAAGCCGGACTTCTTCCTACAATGAGCAGTTCTTC.

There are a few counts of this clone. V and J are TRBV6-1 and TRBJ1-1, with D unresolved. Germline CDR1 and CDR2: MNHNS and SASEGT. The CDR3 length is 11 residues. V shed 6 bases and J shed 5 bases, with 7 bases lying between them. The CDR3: CASREGTEAFF. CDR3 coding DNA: TGTGCCAGCAGGGAGGGAACTGAAGCTTTCTTT.

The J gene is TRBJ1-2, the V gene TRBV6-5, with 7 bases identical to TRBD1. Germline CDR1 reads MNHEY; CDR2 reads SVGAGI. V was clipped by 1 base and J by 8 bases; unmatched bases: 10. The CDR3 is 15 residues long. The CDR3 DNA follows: TGTGCCAGCAGTTACTACCAGGGACAGATAACCGGCTACACCTTC. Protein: CASSYYQGQITGYTF.

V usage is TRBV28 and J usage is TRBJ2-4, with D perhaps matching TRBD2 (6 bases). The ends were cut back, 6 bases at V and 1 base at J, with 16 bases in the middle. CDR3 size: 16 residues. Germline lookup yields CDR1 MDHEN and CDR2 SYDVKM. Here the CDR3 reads CASSKIAVGAKNIQYF. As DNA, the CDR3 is TGTGCCAGCAGCAAAATAGCGGTTGGGGCCAAAAACATTCAGTACTTC.

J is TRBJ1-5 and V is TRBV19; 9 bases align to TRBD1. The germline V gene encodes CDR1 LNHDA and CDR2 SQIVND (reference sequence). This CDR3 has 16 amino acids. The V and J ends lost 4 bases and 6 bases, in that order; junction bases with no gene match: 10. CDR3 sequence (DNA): TGTGCCAGTAGTACCTCGGGACAGGGAAGTACTCAGCCCCAGCATTTT. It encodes CASSTSGQGSTQPQHF.

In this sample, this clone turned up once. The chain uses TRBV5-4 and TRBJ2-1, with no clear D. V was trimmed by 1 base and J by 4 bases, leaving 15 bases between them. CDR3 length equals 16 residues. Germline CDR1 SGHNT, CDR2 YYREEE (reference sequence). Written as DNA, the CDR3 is TGTGCCAGCAGCTTGACAGTGGGCGCAAGGTACAATGAGCAGTTCTTC. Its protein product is CASSLTVGARYNEQFF.

The CDR3 coding sequence is TGCGCCAGCAGCCAAATAGACATGGGACTAGCGGGAGGTAATGAGCAGTTCTTC. It yields the protein CASSQIDMGLAGGNEQFF. The rearrangement uses TRBV4-1 and TRBJ2-1; 15 bases match TRBD2. Losses at the gene ends were 2 bases for V and 7 bases for J; bases not matched to a gene: 9. Germline CDR1 is MGHRA and CDR2 is YSYEKL. CDR3 length equals 18 residues.

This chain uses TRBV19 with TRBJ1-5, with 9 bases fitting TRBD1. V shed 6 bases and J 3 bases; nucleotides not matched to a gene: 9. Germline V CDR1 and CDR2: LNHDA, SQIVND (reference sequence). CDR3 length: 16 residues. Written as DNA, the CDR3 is TGTGCCAGTAGCCGCTCCGGGACAGGGAACAATCAGCCCCAGCATTTT. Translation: CASSRSGTGNNQPQHF.

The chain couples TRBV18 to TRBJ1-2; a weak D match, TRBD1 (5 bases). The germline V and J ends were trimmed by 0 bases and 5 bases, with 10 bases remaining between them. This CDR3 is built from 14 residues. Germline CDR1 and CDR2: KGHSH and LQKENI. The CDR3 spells CASSPPGVTYGYTF. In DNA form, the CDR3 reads TGTGCCAGCTCACCACCAGGGGTGACTTATGGCTACACCTTC. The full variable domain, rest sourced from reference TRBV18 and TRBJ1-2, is NAGVMQNPRHLVRRRGQEARLRCSPMKGHSHVYWYRQLPEEGLKFMVYLQKENIIDESGMPKERFSAEFPKEGPSILRIQQVVRGDSAAYFCASSPPGVTYGYTFGSGTRLTVV.

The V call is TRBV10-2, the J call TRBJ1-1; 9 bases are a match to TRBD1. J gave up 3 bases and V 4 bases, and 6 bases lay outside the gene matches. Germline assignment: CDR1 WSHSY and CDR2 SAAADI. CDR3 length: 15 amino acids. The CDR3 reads CASSVGDRDDTEAFF. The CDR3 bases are TGCGCCAGCAGTGTGGGGGACAGGGATGACACTGAAGCTTTCTTT.

The CDR3: CASSRTTGAEYEQYF. CDR3 nucleotides: TGTGCCAGCTCACGAACGACAGGGGCGGAATACGAGCAGTACTTC. The rearrangement joins TRBV18 to TRBJ2-7, with 8 bases lining up with TRBD1. The V gene end was trimmed by 4 bases and the J gene end by 4 bases; junction bases not matched to a gene: 9. The CDR3 covers 15 residues. CDR1 KGHSH and CDR2 LQKENI come from the germline V gene.

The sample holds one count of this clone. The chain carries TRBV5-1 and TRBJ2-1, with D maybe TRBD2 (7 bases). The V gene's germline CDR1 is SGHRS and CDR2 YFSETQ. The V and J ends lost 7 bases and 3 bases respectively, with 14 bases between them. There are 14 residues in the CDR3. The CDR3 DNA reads TGCGCCAGCTCAGGACAGCGGGACTACAATGAGCAGTTCTTC. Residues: CASSGQRDYNEQFF.

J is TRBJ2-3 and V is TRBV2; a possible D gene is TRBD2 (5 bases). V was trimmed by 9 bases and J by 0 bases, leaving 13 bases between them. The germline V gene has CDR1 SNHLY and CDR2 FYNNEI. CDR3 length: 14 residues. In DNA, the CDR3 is TGTGCCAGGGACTCCTCGACTAGCACAGATACGCAGTATTTT. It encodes CARDSSTSTDTQYF.

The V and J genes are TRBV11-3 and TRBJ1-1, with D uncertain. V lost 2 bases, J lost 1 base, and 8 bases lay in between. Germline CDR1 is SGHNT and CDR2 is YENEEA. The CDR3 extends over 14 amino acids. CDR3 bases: TGTGCCAGCAGCTTACGAGCAGGGAACACTGAAGCTTTCTTT. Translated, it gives CASSLRAGNTEAFF.

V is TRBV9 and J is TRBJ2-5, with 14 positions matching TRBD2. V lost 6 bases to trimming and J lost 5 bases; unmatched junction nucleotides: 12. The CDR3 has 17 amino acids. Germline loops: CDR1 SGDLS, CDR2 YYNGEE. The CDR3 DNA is TGTGCCAGCACGGAGGGGGGACTAGCGGGAGTCAAGGAGACCCAGTACTTC. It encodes CASTEGGLAGVKETQYF.

The CDR3 coding sequence is TGCAGTGCCCGAGGGACCGGGGAGCTGTTTTTT. Protein sequence: CSARGTGELFF. The chain uses TRBV20-1 and TRBJ2-2; a weak D match, TRBD2 (5 bases). This CDR3 region has 11 residues. Trimming cost V 6 bases and J 5 bases, with 7 bases left between them. The germline CDR1 and CDR2 sequences are DFQATT and SNEGSKA (reference sequence).

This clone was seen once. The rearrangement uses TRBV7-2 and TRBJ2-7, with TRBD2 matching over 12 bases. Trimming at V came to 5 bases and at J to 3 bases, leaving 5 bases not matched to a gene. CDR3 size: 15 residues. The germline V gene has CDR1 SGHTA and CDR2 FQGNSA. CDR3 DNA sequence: TGTGCCAGCAGCGCGGGACTAGCGGGCGGCTACGAGCAGTACTTC. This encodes CASSAGLAGGYEQYF.

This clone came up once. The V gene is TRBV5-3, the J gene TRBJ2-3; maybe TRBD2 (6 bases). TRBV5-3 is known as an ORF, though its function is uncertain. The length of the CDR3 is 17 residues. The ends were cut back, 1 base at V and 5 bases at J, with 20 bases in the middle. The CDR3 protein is CARSLFGGGFRVDTQYF. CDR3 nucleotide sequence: TGTGCCAGAAGCTTGTTCGGGGGAGGTTTCCGGGTAGATACGCAGTATTTT.

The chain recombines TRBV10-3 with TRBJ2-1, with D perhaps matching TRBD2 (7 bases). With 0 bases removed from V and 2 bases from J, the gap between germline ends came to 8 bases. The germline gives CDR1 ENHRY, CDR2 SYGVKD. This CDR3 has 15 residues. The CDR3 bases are TGTGCCATCAGTGAGTCGGGGGGGCCCTACAATGAGCAGTTCTTC. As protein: CAISESGGPYNEQFF.

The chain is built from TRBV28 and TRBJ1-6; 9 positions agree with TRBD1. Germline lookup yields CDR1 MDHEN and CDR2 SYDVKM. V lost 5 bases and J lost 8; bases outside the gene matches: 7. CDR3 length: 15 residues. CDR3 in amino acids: CASSGRDRDYSPLHF. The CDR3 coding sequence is TGTGCCAGCAGTGGAAGGGACAGGGATTATTCACCCCTCCACTTT.

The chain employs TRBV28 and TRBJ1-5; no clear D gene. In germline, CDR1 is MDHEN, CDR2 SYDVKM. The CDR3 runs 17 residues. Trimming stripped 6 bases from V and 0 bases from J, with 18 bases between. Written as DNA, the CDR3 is TGTGCCAGCAGCCTCCCCCCGGGAAAGCCTAGCAATCAGCCCCAGCATTTT. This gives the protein CASSLPPGKPSNQPQHF.

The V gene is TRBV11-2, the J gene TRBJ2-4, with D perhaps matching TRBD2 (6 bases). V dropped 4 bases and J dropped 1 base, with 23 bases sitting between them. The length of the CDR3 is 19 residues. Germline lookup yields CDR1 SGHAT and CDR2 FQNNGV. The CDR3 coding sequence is TGTGCCAGCAGCTCCGTGCCGGGACTTTTAAAAGTTGCCAAAAACATTCAGTACTTC. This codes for CASSSVPGLLKVAKNIQYF.

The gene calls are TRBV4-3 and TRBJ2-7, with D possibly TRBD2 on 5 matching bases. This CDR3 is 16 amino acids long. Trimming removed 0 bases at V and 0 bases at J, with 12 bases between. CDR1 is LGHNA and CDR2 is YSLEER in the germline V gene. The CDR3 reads CASSQEPAVASYEQYF. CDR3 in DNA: TGCGCCAGCAGCCAAGAACCAGCGGTAGCCTCCTACGAGCAGTACTTC.

The CDR3 DNA follows: TGTGCCTGGAGTCCACAGGGTTATCAGCCCCAGCATTTT. Translated, it gives CAWSPQGYQPQHF. The chain has TRBV30 and TRBJ1-5; weak D call: TRBD1 (6 bases). V lost 2 bases and J lost 5, with 10 bases in between. The length of the CDR3 is 13 residues. Germline CDR1 is GTSNPN and CDR2 is SVGIG (reference sequence).

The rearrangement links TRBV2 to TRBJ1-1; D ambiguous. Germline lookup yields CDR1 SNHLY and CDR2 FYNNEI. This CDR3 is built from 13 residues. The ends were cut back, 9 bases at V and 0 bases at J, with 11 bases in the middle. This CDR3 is CARRTVMNTEAFF. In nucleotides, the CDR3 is TGTGCCAGACGCACGGTTATGAACACTGAAGCTTTCTTT.

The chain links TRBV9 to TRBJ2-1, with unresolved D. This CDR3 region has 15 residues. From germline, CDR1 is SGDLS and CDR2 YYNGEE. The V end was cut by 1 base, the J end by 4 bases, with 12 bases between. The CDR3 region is CASSVSYPNYNEQFF. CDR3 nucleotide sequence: TGTGCCAGCAGCGTAAGCTACCCAAATTACAATGAGCAGTTCTTC.

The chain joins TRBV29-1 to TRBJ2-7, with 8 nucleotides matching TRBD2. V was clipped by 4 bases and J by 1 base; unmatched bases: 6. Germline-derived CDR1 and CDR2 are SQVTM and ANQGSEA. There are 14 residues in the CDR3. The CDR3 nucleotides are TGCAGCGTTGCGAGCGGGGGCAATTCCTACGAGCAGTACTTC. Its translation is CSVASGGNSYEQYF.

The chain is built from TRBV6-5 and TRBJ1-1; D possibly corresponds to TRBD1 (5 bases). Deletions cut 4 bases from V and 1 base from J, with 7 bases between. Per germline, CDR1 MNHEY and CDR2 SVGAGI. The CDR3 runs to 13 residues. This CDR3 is CASSSRENTEAFF. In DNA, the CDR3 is TGTGCCAGCAGTTCCAGGGAGAACACTGAAGCTTTCTTT.

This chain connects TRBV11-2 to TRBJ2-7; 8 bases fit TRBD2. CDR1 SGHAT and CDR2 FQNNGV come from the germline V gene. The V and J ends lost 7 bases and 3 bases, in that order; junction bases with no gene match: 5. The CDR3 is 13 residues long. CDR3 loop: CASTPGGGYEQYF. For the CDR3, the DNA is TGTGCCAGCACCCCGGGGGGGGGCTACGAGCAGTACTTC.

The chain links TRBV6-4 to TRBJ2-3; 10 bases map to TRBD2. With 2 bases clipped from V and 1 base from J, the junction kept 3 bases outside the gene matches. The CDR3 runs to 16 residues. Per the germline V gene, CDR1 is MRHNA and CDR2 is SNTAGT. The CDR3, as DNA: TGTGCCAGCAGTGACCGGAGCGGGGGGGGCACAGATACGCAGTATTTT. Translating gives CASSDRSGGGTDTQYF.